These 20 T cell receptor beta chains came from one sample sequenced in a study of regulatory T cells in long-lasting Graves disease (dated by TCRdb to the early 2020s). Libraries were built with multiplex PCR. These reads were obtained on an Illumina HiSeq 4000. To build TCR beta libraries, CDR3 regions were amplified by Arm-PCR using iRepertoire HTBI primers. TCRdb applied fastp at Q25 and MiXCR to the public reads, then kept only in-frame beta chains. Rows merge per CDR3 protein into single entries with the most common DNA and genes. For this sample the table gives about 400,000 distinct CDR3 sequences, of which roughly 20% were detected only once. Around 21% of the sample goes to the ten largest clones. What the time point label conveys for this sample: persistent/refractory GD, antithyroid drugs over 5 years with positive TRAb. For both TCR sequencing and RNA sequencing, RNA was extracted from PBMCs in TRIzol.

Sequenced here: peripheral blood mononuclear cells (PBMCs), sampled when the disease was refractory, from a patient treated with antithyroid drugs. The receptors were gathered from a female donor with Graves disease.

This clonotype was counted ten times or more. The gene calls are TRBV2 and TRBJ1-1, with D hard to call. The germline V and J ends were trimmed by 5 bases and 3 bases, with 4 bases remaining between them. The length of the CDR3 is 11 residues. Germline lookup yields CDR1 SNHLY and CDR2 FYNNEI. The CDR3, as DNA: TGTGCCAGCAGTACGCACACTGAAGCTTTCTTT. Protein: CASSTHTEAFF.

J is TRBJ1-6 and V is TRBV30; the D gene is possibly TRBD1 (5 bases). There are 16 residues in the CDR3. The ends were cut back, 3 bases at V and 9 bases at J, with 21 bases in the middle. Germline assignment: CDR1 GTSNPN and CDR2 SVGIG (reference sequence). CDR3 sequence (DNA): TGTGCCTGGAGCCCCCACTGGAGAGGGGTATCTTCACCCCTCCACTTT. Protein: CAWSPHWRGVSSPLHF.

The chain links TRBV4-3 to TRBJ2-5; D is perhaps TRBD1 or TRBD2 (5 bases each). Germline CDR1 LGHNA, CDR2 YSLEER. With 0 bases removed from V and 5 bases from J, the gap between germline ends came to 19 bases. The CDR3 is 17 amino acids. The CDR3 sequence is CASSQDFGARGEETQYF. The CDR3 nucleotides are TGCGCCAGCAGCCAAGATTTCGGAGCTAGAGGGGAGGAGACCCAGTACTTC.

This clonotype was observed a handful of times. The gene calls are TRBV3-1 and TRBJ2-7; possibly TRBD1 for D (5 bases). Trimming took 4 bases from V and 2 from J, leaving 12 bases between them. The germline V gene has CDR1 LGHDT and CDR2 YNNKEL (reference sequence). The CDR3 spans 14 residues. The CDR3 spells CASSPTVTAYEQYF. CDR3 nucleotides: TGTGCCAGCAGCCCGACAGTGACGGCCTACGAGCAGTACTTC.

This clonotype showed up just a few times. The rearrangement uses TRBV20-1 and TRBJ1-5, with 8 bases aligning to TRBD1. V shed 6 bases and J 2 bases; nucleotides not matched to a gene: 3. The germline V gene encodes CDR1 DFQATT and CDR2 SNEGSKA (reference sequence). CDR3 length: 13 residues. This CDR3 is CSATTGGNQPQHF. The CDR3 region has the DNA TGCAGTGCCACGACAGGGGGCAATCAGCCCCAGCATTTT.

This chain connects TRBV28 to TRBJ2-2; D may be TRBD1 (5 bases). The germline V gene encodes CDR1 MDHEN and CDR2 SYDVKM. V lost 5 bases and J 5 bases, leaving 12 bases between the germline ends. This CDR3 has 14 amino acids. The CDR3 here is CASSISRATGELFF. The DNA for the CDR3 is TGTGCCAGCAGTATAAGCAGGGCTACCGGGGAGCTGTTTTTT.

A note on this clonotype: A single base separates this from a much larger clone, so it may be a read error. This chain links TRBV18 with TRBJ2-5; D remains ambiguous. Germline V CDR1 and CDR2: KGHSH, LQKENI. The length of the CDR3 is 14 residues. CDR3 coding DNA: TGTGCCAGGTCCCCAGGATGCAACAAAGAGACCCAGTCCTTC. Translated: CARSPGCNKETQSF.

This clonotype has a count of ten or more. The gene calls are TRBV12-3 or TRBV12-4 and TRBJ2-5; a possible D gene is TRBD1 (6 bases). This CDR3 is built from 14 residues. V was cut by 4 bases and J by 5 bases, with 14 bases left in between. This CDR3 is CASSWWGRTETQYF. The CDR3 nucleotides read TGTGCCAGCAGTTGGTGGGGGCGGACGGAGACCCAGTACTTC.

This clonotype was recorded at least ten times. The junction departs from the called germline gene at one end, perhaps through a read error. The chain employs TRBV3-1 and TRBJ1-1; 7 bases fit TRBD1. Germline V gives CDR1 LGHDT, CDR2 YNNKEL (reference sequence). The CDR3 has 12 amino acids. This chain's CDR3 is CASSQALDRATF. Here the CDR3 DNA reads TGTGCCAGCAGCCAAGCCCTAGACAGGGCCACCTTT. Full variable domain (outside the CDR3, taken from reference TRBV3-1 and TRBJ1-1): DTAVSQTPKYLVTQMGNDKSIKCEQNLGHDTMYWYKQDSKKFLKIMFSYNNKELIINETVPNRFSPKSPDKAHLNLHINSLELGDSAVYFCASSQALDRATFGQGTRLTVV.

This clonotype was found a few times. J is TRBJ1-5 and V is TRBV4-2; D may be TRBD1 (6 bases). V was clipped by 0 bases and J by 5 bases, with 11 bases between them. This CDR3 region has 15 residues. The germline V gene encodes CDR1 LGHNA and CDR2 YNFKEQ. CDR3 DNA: TGTGCCAGCAGCCAAGATGGCAGGGGCCATCAGCCCCAGCATTTT. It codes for CASSQDGRGHQPQHF.

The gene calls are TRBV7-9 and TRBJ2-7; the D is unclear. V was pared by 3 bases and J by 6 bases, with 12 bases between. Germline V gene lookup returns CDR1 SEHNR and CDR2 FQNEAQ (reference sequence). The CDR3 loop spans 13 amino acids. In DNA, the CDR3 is TGTGCCAGCAGCTTGGACCCCCCCTGCGAGCAGTACTTC. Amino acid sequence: CASSLDPPCEQYF.

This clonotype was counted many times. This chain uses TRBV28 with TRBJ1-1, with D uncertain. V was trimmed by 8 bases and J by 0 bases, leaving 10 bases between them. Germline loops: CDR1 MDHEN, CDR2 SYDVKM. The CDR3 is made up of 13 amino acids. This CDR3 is CASLDTLNTEAFF. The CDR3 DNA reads TGTGCCAGCTTGGATACATTGAACACTGAAGCTTTCTTT.

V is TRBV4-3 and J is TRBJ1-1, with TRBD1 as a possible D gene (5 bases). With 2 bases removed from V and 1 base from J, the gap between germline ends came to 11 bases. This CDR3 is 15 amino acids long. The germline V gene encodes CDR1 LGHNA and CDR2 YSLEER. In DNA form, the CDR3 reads TGCGCCAGCAGCCAAACTACAGGAAGGAACACTGAAGCTTTCTTT. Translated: CASSQTTGRNTEAFF.

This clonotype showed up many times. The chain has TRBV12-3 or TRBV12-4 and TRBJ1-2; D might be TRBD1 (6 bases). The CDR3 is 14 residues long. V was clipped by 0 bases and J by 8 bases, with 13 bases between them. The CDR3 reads CASSLAFTGRGYTF. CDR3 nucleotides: TGTGCCAGCAGTTTAGCGTTCACAGGGAGAGGCTACACCTTC.

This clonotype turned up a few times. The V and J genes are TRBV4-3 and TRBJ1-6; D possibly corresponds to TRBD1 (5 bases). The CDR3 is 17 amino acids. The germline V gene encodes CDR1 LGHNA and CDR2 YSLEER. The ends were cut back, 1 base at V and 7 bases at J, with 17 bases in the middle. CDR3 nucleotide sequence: TGCGCCAGCAGCCAAGTAACAGGAACCGCTGTCAATTCACCCCTCCACTTT. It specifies CASSQVTGTAVNSPLHF.

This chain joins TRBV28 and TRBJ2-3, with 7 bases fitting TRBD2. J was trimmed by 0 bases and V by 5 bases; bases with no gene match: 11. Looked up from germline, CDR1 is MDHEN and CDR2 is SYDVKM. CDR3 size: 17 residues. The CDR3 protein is CASSPLGSGTSTDTQYF. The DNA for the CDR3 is TGTGCCAGCAGTCCCCTGGGGAGCGGGACTAGCACAGATACGCAGTATTTT.

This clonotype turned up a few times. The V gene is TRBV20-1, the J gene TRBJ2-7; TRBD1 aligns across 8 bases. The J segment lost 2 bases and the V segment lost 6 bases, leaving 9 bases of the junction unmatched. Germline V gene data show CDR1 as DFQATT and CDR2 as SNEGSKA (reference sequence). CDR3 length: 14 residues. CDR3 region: CSALDREKTYEQYF. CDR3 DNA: TGCAGTGCACTGGACAGGGAAAAGACCTACGAGCAGTACTTC.

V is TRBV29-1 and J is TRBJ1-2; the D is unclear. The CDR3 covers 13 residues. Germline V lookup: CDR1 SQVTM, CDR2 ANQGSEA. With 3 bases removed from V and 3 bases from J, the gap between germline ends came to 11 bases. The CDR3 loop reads CSVEAGGYYGYTF. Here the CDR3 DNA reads TGCAGCGTTGAGGCAGGAGGATACTATGGCTACACCTTC.

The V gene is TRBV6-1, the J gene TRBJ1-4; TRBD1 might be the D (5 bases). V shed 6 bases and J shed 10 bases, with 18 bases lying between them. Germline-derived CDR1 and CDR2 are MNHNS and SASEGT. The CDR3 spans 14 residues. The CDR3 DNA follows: TGTGCCAGCAGCTCCGGGACCTACCGTAGAAAACTGTTTTTT. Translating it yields CASSSGTYRRKLFF.

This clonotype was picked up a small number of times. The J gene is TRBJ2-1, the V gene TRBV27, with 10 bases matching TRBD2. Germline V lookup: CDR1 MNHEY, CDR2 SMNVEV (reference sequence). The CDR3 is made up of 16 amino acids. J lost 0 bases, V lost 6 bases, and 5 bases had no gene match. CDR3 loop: CASRPLAGASYNEQFF. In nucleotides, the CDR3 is TGTGCCAGCAGACCCCTAGCGGGGGCCTCCTACAATGAGCAGTTCTTC.